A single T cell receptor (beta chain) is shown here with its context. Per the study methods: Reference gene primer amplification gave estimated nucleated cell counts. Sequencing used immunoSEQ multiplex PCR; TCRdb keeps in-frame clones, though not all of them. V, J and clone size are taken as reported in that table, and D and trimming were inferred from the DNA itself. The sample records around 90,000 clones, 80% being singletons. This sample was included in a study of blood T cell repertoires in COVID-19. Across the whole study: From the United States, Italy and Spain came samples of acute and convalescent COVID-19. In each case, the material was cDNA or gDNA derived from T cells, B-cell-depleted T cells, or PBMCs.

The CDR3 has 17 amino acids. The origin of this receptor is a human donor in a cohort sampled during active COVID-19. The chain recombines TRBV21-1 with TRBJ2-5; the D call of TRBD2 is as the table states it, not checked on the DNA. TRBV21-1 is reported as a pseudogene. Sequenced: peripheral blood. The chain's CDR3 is CASSWEGNRQGQETQYF. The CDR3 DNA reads TGTGCCAGCAGCTGGGAGGGGAATCGGCAGGGCCAAGAGACCCAGTACTTC.